These 5 T cell receptor beta chains came from one sample sequenced in a study of regulatory T cells in long-lasting Graves disease. Described time point: newly diagnosed GD, antithyroid drugs for less than 3 months. The TCR library was made from RNA extracted from PBMCs. Arm-PCR of CDR3 regions with iRepertoire HTBI primers generated TCR beta libraries. TCRdb re-called the multiplex PCR reads through MiXCR, storing one row per CDR3 protein. The sample has 420,000 or so distinct CDR3 sequences; approximately 16% are singletons. These data also featured in a second study, about T cells in Graves' hyperthyroidism and ophthalmopathy.

Specimen: peripheral blood mononuclear cells (PBMCs), collected at new diagnosis, from a patient treated with antithyroid drugs. These receptor sequences come from a woman aged 18-29 years with Graves disease.

This clonotype appeared many times. V is TRBV3-1 and J is TRBJ1-5; no firm D call. The V gene's germline CDR1 is LGHDT and CDR2 YNNKEL (reference sequence). The CDR3 is 12 residues long. The V gene lost 0 bases and the J gene lost 6 bases, with 3 bases spanning the gap. CDR3 sequence (DNA): TGTGCCAGCAGCCAAGAAGGTCAGCCCCAGCATTTT. Encoded protein: CASSQEGQPQHF.

This clonotype was seen repeatedly, ten times or more. The chain couples TRBV28 to TRBJ2-1; the D is unclear. In germline, CDR1 is MDHEN, CDR2 SYDVKM. There are 15 residues in the CDR3. V dropped 1 base and J dropped 9 bases, with 16 bases sitting between them. The CDR3 is CASSLSKRLGSEQFF. The CDR3 DNA reads as TGTGCCAGCAGTTTATCCAAAAGGTTGGGTAGTGAGCAGTTCTTC.

With respect to this clonotype: A junction end diverges from the germline sequence, so it may reflect a read error. Here the CDR3 DNA reads TGTGCCAGCAGTTTAACGACCGGGGGGCTGTTTTTT. This encodes CASSLTTGGLFF. The chain recombines TRBV12-3 or TRBV12-4 with TRBJ2-2, with D perhaps matching TRBD2 (6 bases). The CDR3 runs 12 residues.

A few counts support this clonotype. The chain couples TRBV7-8 to TRBJ1-4; possibly TRBD1 for D (5 bases). In germline, CDR1 is SGHVS, CDR2 FQNEAQ. The CDR3 has 13 amino acids. The V end was cut by 1 base, the J end by 8 bases, with 8 bases between. CDR3 nucleotides: TGTGCCAGCAGCTTAGACACAGGCGAAAAACTGTTTTTT. Translation: CASSLDTGEKLFF.

This clonotype was seen only a few times. The V call is TRBV20-1, the J call TRBJ2-1; 7 bases map to TRBD1. The CDR3 runs to 14 residues. Germline assignment: CDR1 DFQATT and CDR2 SNEGSKA (reference sequence). CDR3 protein: CRPRPGQVLNEQFF. DNA for the CDR3: TGCAGGCCCAGACCAGGACAGGTACTCAATGAGCAGTTCTTC.